This T cell receptor beta chain is from a study of blood T cell repertoires in COVID-19. About the research overall: Sites across the United States, Italy and Spain contributed samples from acute and convalescent COVID-19. PBMCs, B-cell-depleted T cells, or T cells were the source of the cDNA or gDNA that made up the material.

Method: immunoSEQ multiplex PCR; TCRdb's copy keeps in-frame clones and lacks some. The profile shows 150,000 to 200,000 clones, 86% of them singletons. The CDR3 sequence is 17 residues long. Between the trimmed V and J ends, which lost 0 bases and 1 base, there was a span of 16 bases. Per the germline V gene, CDR1 is SEHNR and CDR2 is FQNEAQ (reference sequence). The TCR originated in a woman aged 55-70 years with COVID-19, enrolled during active disease. This rearrangement joins TRBV7-9 to TRBJ2-7, with a weak D call TRBD2 (6 bases). The sample consisted of peripheral blood. CDR3: CASSLASGTWDSYEQYF. The CDR3 coding sequence is TGTGCCAGCAGCTTAGCCTCAGGGACTTGGGATTCCTACGAGCAGTACTTC. Based on the CDR3 plus reference TRBV7-9 and TRBJ2-7, the full variable domain is DTGVSQNPRHKITKRGQNVTFRCDPISEHNRLYWYRQTLGQGPEFLTYFQNEAQLEKSRLLSDRFSAERPKGSFSTLEIQRTEQGDSAMYLCASSLASGTWDSYEQYFGPGTRLTVT.